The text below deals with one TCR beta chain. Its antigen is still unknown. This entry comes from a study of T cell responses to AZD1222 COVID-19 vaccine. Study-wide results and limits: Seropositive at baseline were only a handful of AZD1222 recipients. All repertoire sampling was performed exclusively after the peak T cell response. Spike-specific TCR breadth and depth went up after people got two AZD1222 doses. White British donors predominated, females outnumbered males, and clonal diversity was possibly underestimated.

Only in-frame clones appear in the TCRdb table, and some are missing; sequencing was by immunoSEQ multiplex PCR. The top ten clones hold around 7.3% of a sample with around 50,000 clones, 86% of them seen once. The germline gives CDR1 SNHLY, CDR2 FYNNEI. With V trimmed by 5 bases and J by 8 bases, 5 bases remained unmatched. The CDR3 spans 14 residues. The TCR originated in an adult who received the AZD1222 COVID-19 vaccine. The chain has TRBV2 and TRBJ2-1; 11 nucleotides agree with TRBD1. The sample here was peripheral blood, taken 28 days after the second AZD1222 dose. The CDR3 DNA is TGTGCCAGCAGTTGGACAGGGGGCAGCGATGAGCAGTTCTTC. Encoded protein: CASSWTGGSDEQFF.